These T cell receptor beta chains were read from a single sample in a study of T cells in Graves' hyperthyroidism and ophthalmopathy. MiXCR, run by TCRdb on the multiplex PCR reads, gives a single entry per CDR3 protein. The sample holds 350,000 to 400,000 distinct CDR3 sequences, more than 13% seen once. The source material was blood. The source is a woman under 40 with Graves' hyperthyroidism. CDR3s include the opening cysteine and the closing phenylalanine or tryptophan. The D gene is left open where the match is weak.

TRBV20-1,TRBD1,TRBJ1-3,CSASRTGAGNTIYF
TRBV11-2,-,TRBJ1-2,CASSLGINYGYTF
TRBV20-1,TRBD1,TRBJ1-1,CSARRTGGLTEAFF
TRBV3-1,-,TRBJ2-3,CASSLSRPPTDTQYF
TRBV20-1,-,TRBJ2-1,CSASTVPDGSNEQFF
TRBV7-3,-,TRBJ1-2,CASSLTSAGAGYTF
TRBV3-1,-,TRBJ2-1,CASSQPLESSYNEQFF
TRBV20-1,-,TRBJ1-3,CSARAPGNTIYF
TRBV28,-,TRBJ1-1,CASSLRRVRTEAFF
TRBV14,-,TRBJ2-7,CASSQDLRDQQYF
TRBV7-3,-,TRBJ2-3,CASSLMGGSTDPQYF
TRBV27,-,TRBJ1-1,CASSFIGMGDAFF
TRBV7-9,TRBD2,TRBJ2-1,CASALAGISEQFF
TRBV11-2,-,TRBJ1-2,CASSPSTALIHYGYTF
TRBV5-6,-,TRBJ2-1,CATGTPAYNEQFF
TRBV20-1,-,TRBJ2-1,CSARDLGVLTYNEQFF
TRBV9,-,TRBJ1-1,CASSKLGLETEAFF